This T cell receptor beta chain was identified during a study of blood T cells in healthy people across ages. Primed by a sample-barcoded 5' primer and a J-beta primer mix, a second PCR proceeded for about 6 to 12 cycles. There were at least 2.5 million CDR3-containing paired-end reads obtained from each sample. TCRdb used MiXCR to reprocess the 5' RACE reads, holding one entry per CDR3 protein. The table shows around 1.5 million distinct CDR3 sequences, with around 59% occurring only once. The V gene's germline CDR1 is DFQATT and CDR2 SNEGSKA (reference sequence). Trimming stripped 7 bases from V and 7 bases from J, with 25 bases between. The CDR3 totals 15 residues.

This TCR was sampled from a man between 18 and 35 years old in good health. Sample: blood. The chain recombines TRBV20-1 with TRBJ1-2; D may be TRBD1 (5 bases). The CDR3 region has the DNA TGCAGTGTTCTAGAGGCGGCAGGGAATCAACGTGGCTACACCTTC. This encodes CSVLEAAGNQRGYTF.